A selection of T cell receptor beta chains follows, all from one sample in a study of cytomegalovirus exposure and HLA in healthy donors. TCRdb's copy holds only in-frame clones and misses some; the assay was immunoSEQ multiplex PCR. The table has approximately 120,000 clones, over 65% seen once. Sequencing input: PBMCs. These receptors were collected from a man aged 50-59 years in good health and CMV-seronegative. CDR3s include the opening cysteine and the closing phenylalanine or tryptophan.

V gene	J gene	CDR3 protein
TRBV6-1	TRBJ2-7	CASTTARGHEQYF
TRBV20-1	TRBJ1-4	CSAPLYEKLFF
TRBV5-1	TRBJ1-2	CASSTSTGDYGYTF
TRBV12-5	TRBJ2-1	CASGPPTGNEQFF
TRBV30	TRBJ1-6	CAWSQGRDSPLHF
TRBV28	TRBJ2-3	CASRNRKGADTQYF
TRBV10-3	TRBJ2-3	CAIRNDRSPTDTQYF
TRBV6-5	TRBJ2-5	CASSYFTSKETQYF
TRBV5-4	TRBJ1-2	CASSLVSGGGSYGYTF
TRBV5-1	TRBJ2-2	CASSSLGELFF
TRBV7-9	TRBJ1-6	CSSRPKGEGSYNSPLHF
TRBV6-5	TRBJ2-5	CASSYSNRAETQYF
TRBV9	TRBJ2-2	CASSARDSEVGELFF
TRBV18	TRBJ2-7	CASSRTGPSYEQYF
TRBV11-2	.	CASSLDTRYEQYF
TRBV30	TRBJ2-3	CAWSETGYSTDTQYF